These 11 T cell receptor beta chains were sequenced from one sample in a study of blood T cell repertoires in COVID-19. TCRdb keeps only in-frame clones here, not all; method: immunoSEQ multiplex PCR. The sample lists roughly 200,000 clones, over 75% occurring once. The sequencing input was peripheral blood. The source of these receptors is a man between 60 and 75 years old with acute or convalescent COVID-19.

V and J are TRBV12-3 or TRBV12-4 and TRBJ1-2; no definite D call. The CDR3 is 13 amino acids. Trimming took 0 bases from V and 4 from J, leaving 6 bases between them. CDR3 nucleotide sequence: TGTGCCAGCAGTTTAGCCTTACTCTATGGCTACACCTTC. Its translation is CASSLALLYGYTF.

The chain has TRBV3-1 (or the pseudogene TRBV3-2) and TRBJ2-5; 8 nucleotides agree with TRBD2. The V and J ends lost 4 bases and 0 bases, in that order; junction bases with no gene match: 16. In germline, CDR1 is LGHDT, CDR2 YNNKEL (reference sequence). The CDR3 is 19 residues long. CDR3 protein: CASSPWRGLLAEYQETQYF. The CDR3, as DNA: TGTGCCAGCAGCCCATGGAGGGGTTTACTAGCGGAGTACCAAGAGACCCAGTACTTC.

This chain joins TRBV12-2 and TRBJ2-7; the table's D call, TRBD1, was not checked against the DNA. TRBV12-2 constitutes a pseudogene. This CDR3 is built from 17 residues. The CDR3 DNA reads as TGTGCAAGTCGCTTGCCACAGTATCCTACGAGCTCCTACGAGCAGTACTTC. Protein sequence: CASRLPQYPTSSYEQYF.

The V call is TRBV20-1, the J call TRBJ1-2; D remains ambiguous. Germline V gene lookup returns CDR1 DFQATT and CDR2 SNEGSKA (reference sequence). V was cut by 4 bases and J by 3 bases, with 3 bases left in between. The CDR3 is 10 amino acids. The CDR3 is CSATDYGYTF. Here the CDR3 DNA reads TGCAGTGCTACCGACTATGGCTACACCTTC.

Notes on this clone: One end of the junction does not line up with germline, which may come from a read error. The chain links TRBV9 to TRBJ2-1; 10 nucleotides line up with TRBD1. Germline CDR1 reads SGDLS; CDR2 reads YYNGEE. The CDR3 totals 16 residues. The CDR3 nucleotides read TGTGCCAGCAACGTACCAGGACAGGGGGTTTACAATGAGCAGTTCTTC. Translation gives CASNVPGQGVYNEQFF.

The chain links TRBV24-1 to TRBJ2-7; 9 bases align to TRBD1. This CDR3 contains 16 residues. V lost 2 bases to trimming and J lost 6 bases; unmatched junction nucleotides: 10. The germline gives CDR1 KGHDR, CDR2 SFDVKD. This CDR3 is CATSDSRRTGVSEQYF. In DNA, the CDR3 is TGTGCCACCAGTGATTCCCGGAGGACAGGGGTTAGCGAGCAGTACTTC.

The V call is TRBV11-2, the J call TRBJ2-1; a weak D match, TRBD2 (5 bases). The V gene's germline CDR1 is SGHAT and CDR2 FQNNGV. The CDR3 has 15 residues. Trimming removed 5 bases at V and 0 bases at J, with 11 bases between. The CDR3 bases are TGTGCCAGCAGCACAGAGGGTAGCTCCTACAATGAGCAGTTCTTC. It codes for CASSTEGSSYNEQFF.

The rearrangement links TRBV11-3 to TRBJ2-1; possible D gene TRBD1, 7 bases. Between the trimmed V and J ends, which lost 5 bases and 8 bases, there was a span of 19 bases. CDR3 length: 15 amino acids. Germline V CDR1 and CDR2: SGHNT, YENEEA. DNA for the CDR3: TGTGCCAGCAGCCGAGGGGGCAGGGACTTACATGAGCAGTTCTTC. Its translation is CASSRGGRDLHEQFF. Drawing the rest from reference TRBV11-3 and TRBJ2-1, the complete variable domain is EAGVVQSPRYKIIEKKQPVAFWCNPISGHNTLYWYLQNLGQGPELLIRYENEEAVDDSQLPKDRFSAERLKGVDSTLKIQPAELGDSAVYLCASSRGGRDLHEQFFGPGTRLTVL.

This chain uses TRBV6-1 with TRBJ2-5, with a weak D call TRBD2 (7 bases). The CDR3 consists of 16 residues. Trimming took off 3 bases at V and 5 bases at J, with 19 bases between the two ends. Germline V CDR1 and CDR2: MNHNS, SASEGT. The chain's CDR3 is CASSEFAVRGGETQYF. The CDR3 DNA reads TGTGCCAGCAGTGAGTTCGCCGTCAGGGGAGGGGAGACCCAGTACTTC.

The chain recombines TRBV6-6 with TRBJ2-5; TRBD2 aligns across 8 bases. The CDR3 is 15 amino acids. V lost 0 bases and J lost 5; bases outside the gene matches: 5. Germline lookup yields CDR1 MNHNY and CDR2 SVGAGI (reference sequence). CDR3 in amino acids: CASSYSAGGLETQYF. As DNA, the CDR3 is TGTGCCAGCAGTTACTCGGCGGGGGGCTTGGAGACCCAGTACTTC.

The chain uses TRBV7-9 and TRBJ1-1, with D possibly TRBD1 on 5 matching bases. From germline, CDR1 is SEHNR and CDR2 FQNEAQ (reference sequence). V was shortened by 5 bases and J by 0 bases, with 13 bases between the two germline ends. The CDR3 runs 15 residues. The CDR3 reads CASSLQGGVNTEAFF. The CDR3 DNA is TGTGCCAGCAGCCTTCAGGGAGGCGTGAACACTGAAGCTTTCTTT.